This T cell receptor (beta chain) was documented in a study of radiation and T cells in renal cell carcinoma. Study-level points and caveats: From baseline, blood top tumor clonotypes peaked at 2 weeks post-radiation.

About this clone itself: Its specificity is unknown.

Sequenced by immunoSEQ multiplex PCR; TCRdb stores in-frame clones only, minus some. The table has roughly 100,000 clones, under 90% seen once; the top ten hold 5% to 8%. Documented time point: baseline pretreatment blood. Documented treatment: 15 Gy SBRT to primary tumor, nephrectomy 4 weeks later. The J segment lost 2 bases and the V segment lost 5 bases, leaving 3 bases of the junction unmatched. Germline values: CDR1 SGHTA, CDR2 FQGTGA. This CDR3 has 15 residues. The rearrangement joins TRBV7-3 to TRBJ2-3; 11 nucleotides agree with TRBD2. This clonotype was obtained from a man in his sixties with renal cell carcinoma. The sample here was blood, taken from a patient whose treatment included radiotherapy and nephrectomy. CDR3 in amino acids: CASSPSGRNTDTQYF. CDR3 nucleotides: TGTGCCAGCAGCCCTAGCGGGAGGAACACAGATACGCAGTATTTT.